This T cell receptor (beta chain) was observed in a study of blood T cells in healthy people across ages. CDR1 is MDHEN, CDR2 SYDVKM, per germline. The CDR3 sequence is 13 residues long. V was clipped by 6 bases and J by 0 bases, with 8 bases between them. Next came a second PCR, run for about 6 to 12 cycles, which used a sample-barcoded 5' primer along with a J-beta primer mix. TCRdb passed the 5' RACE reads through MiXCR, listing each CDR3 protein once. Of hundreds of thousands of distinct CDR3 sequences in the sample, around 43% were seen once. The sequencing input was blood. This clonotype originated in a man aged 55-75 years in good health. The genes are TRBV28 and TRBJ1-1, with no clear D. CDR3 residues: CASSRPLNTEAFF. CDR3 sequence (DNA): TGTGCCAGCAGCCGCCCGCTGAACACTGAAGCTTTCTTT.